These T cell receptor beta chains were read from a single sample in a study of blood T cell repertoires in COVID-19. The assay was immunoSEQ multiplex PCR, and TCRdb's table has in-frame clones only and misses some. This sample yields 250,000 or so clones, of which around 90% are seen a single time; roughly 2.9% belongs to the top ten. The sequencing sample was made of PBMCs or T cells enriched from blood (not recorded which). Receptor source: a man in his forties who had been exposed to COVID-19. Both conserved end residues are part of each CDR3. A D gene is named only where the DNA matches it firmly. Clone size appears in some rows only: once, few, many, or a class for an expanded clone.

abundance: -; len: 18; j_gene: TRBJ2-3; d_gene: TRBD2; v_gene: TRBV19; CDR3aa: CASSGGAHGLAGPDTQYF; CDR3nt: TGTGCCAGTAGTGGAGGGGCCCATGGACTAGCGGGGCCAGATACGCAGTATTTT
abundance: few; len: 14; j_gene: TRBJ1-2; d_gene: -; v_gene: TRBV28; CDR3aa: CASSYRGSAYGYTF; CDR3nt: TGTGCCAGCAGCTACCGGGGGAGTGCCTATGGCTACACCTTC
abundance: -; len: 13; j_gene: TRBJ2-5; d_gene: -; v_gene: TRBV5-1; CDR3aa: CASSLSYQETQYF; CDR3nt: TGCGCCAGCAGCCTGTCGTACCAAGAGACCCAGTACTTC
abundance: -; len: 20; j_gene: TRBJ2-3; d_gene: TRBD2; v_gene: TRBV24-1; CDR3aa: CATSEAGLAGGPFGTDTQYF; CDR3nt: TGTGCCACCAGTGAGGCCGGACTAGCGGGAGGGCCATTTGGCACAGATACGCAGTATTTT
abundance: -; len: 16; j_gene: TRBJ2-3; d_gene: -; v_gene: TRBV5-1; CDR3aa: CASSLSGGILTDTQYF; CDR3nt: TGCGCCAGCAGCTTGAGTGGCGGGATATTAACAGATACGCAGTATTTT
abundance: -; len: 16; j_gene: TRBJ2-3; d_gene: TRBD2; v_gene: TRBV5-8; CDR3aa: CASSLRLAGVSDTQYF; CDR3nt: TGTGCCAGCAGCCTCCGACTAGCGGGAGTTTCGGATACGCAGTATTTT
abundance: -; len: 15; j_gene: TRBJ2-3; d_gene: TRBD2; v_gene: TRBV28; CDR3aa: CASSFAGAHTDTQYF; CDR3nt: TGTGCCAGCAGTTTTGCGGGAGCCCACACAGATACGCAGTATTTT
abundance: -; len: 19; j_gene: TRBJ2-5; d_gene: TRBD2; v_gene: TRBV9; CDR3aa: CASSVFGGGITRIQETQYF; CDR3nt: TGTGCCAGCAGCGTTTTCGGGGGAGGGATAACCCGAATCCAAGAGACCCAGTACTTC
abundance: once; len: 16; j_gene: TRBJ2-5; d_gene: TRBD1; v_gene: TRBV5-1; CDR3aa: CASSEGNRGRGETQYF; CDR3nt: TGCGCCAGCAGCGAGGGAAACAGGGGGCGGGGAGAGACCCAGTACTTC
abundance: -; len: 16; j_gene: TRBJ2-3; d_gene: TRBD1; v_gene: TRBV5-1; CDR3aa: CASSADRGLGTDTQYF; CDR3nt: TGCGCCAGCAGCGCCGACAGGGGACTGGGCACAGATACGCAGTATTTT
abundance: -; len: 13; j_gene: TRBJ2-7; d_gene: -; v_gene: TRBV13; CDR3aa: CASSSRTIYEQYF; CDR3nt: TGTGCCAGCAGCTCCAGGACTATCTACGAGCAGTACTTC
abundance: -; len: 15; j_gene: TRBJ1-2; d_gene: TRBD1; v_gene: TRBV13; CDR3aa: CASSLGAGGNYGYTF; CDR3nt: TGTGCCAGCAGCTTGGGGGCAGGGGGTAACTATGGCTACACCTTC
abundance: -; len: 14; j_gene: TRBJ1-5; d_gene: -; v_gene: TRBV4-2; CDR3aa: CASSQDGPNQPQHF; CDR3nt: TGTGCCAGCAGCCAAGATGGGCCCAATCAGCCCCAGCATTTT
abundance: few; len: 15; j_gene: TRBJ2-2; d_gene: TRBD2; v_gene: TRBV3-1/TRBV3-2; CDR3aa: CASSPGLAVAGELFF; CDR3nt: TGTGCCAGCAGCCCGGGACTAGCGGTAGCCGGGGAGCTGTTTTTT
abundance: -; len: 14; j_gene: TRBJ1-3; d_gene: -; v_gene: TRBV19; CDR3aa: CASSLSISGNTIYF; CDR3nt: TGTGCCAGTAGCCTGAGTATCTCTGGAAACACCATATATTTT
abundance: once; len: 15; j_gene: TRBJ2-7; d_gene: TRBD2; v_gene: TRBV10-1; CDR3aa: CASRLAGGPGHEQYF; CDR3nt: TGCGCCAGCCGACTAGCGGGAGGGCCAGGCCACGAGCAGTACTTC
abundance: -; len: 13; j_gene: TRBJ2-7; d_gene: TRBD1; v_gene: TRBV29-1; CDR3aa: CSAGTGGTYEQYF; CDR3nt: TGCAGCGCGGGGACAGGGGGTACCTACGAGCAGTACTTC
abundance: -; len: 18; j_gene: TRBJ1-4; d_gene: -; v_gene: TRBV21-1; CDR3aa: CASSKGGRQGEVNEKLFF; CDR3nt: TGTGCCAGCAGCAAAGGTGGGAGACAGGGGGAAGTAAATGAAAAACTGTTTTTT
abundance: -; len: 18; j_gene: TRBJ2-3; d_gene: TRBD2; v_gene: TRBV7-3; CDR3aa: CASSLVASGKGRTDTQYF; CDR3nt: TGTGCCAGCAGCTTAGTGGCTAGCGGAAAAGGACGCACAGATACGCAGTATTTT
abundance: -; len: 13; j_gene: TRBJ2-1; d_gene: TRBD1; v_gene: TRBV5-5; CDR3aa: CASSRQGDDEQFF; CDR3nt: TGTGCCAGCAGCCGCCAGGGGGACGATGAGCAGTTCTTC
abundance: once; len: 13; j_gene: TRBJ2-2; d_gene: -; v_gene: TRBV6-5; CDR3aa: CASSYSYSGELFF; CDR3nt: TGTGCCAGCAGTTACTCGTACAGCGGGGAGCTGTTTTTT
abundance: -; len: 15; j_gene: TRBJ2-2; d_gene: -; v_gene: TRBV28; CDR3aa: CASRTGSLNTGELFF; CDR3nt: TGTGCCAGCAGAACAGGGAGCCTGAACACCGGGGAGCTGTTTTTT
abundance: -; len: 13; j_gene: TRBJ2-1; d_gene: TRBD1; v_gene: TRBV10-1; CDR3aa: CASSWTGRDEQFF; CDR3nt: TGCGCCAGCAGTTGGACAGGGCGGGATGAGCAGTTCTTC
abundance: once; len: 14; j_gene: TRBJ1-1; d_gene: -; v_gene: TRBV7-9; CDR3aa: CASSLVGGDIEAFF; CDR3nt: TGTGCCAGCAGCTTAGTGGGAGGGGACATTGAAGCTTTCTTT
abundance: -; len: 18; j_gene: TRBJ2-7; d_gene: TRBD2; v_gene: TRBV20-1; CDR3aa: CSASVSRRLAGEKNEQYF; CDR3nt: TGCAGTGCTAGTGTTTCCCGGAGACTAGCGGGAGAGAAAAACGAGCAGTACTTC
abundance: -; len: 14; j_gene: TRBJ2-5; d_gene: -; v_gene: TRBV2; CDR3aa: CASSEYQNQETQYF; CDR3nt: TGTGCCAGCAGTGAATATCAGAATCAAGAGACCCAGTACTTC
abundance: -; len: 13; j_gene: TRBJ2-1; d_gene: -; v_gene: TRBV5-4; CDR3aa: CASSLSTDNEQFF; CDR3nt: TGTGCCAGCAGCTTGTCCACGGACAATGAGCAGTTCTTC
abundance: -; len: 15; j_gene: TRBJ1-1; d_gene: TRBD1; v_gene: TRBV7-9; CDR3aa: CASSSLSRTGGEAFF; CDR3nt: TGTGCCAGCAGCTCCCTCTCGAGGACAGGGGGAGAAGCTTTCTTT
abundance: -; len: 15; j_gene: TRBJ2-5; d_gene: TRBD2; v_gene: TRBV24-1; CDR3aa: CATSDSGLAEETQYF; CDR3nt: TGTGCCACCAGTGATTCTGGACTAGCGGAAGAGACCCAGTACTTC
abundance: once; len: 17; j_gene: TRBJ2-7; d_gene: TRBD1; v_gene: TRBV6-4; CDR3aa: CASSDQTLRTGGHEQYF; CDR3nt: TGTGCCAGCAGTGACCAAACCCTCCGGACAGGGGGCCACGAGCAGTACTTC
abundance: -; len: 17; j_gene: TRBJ1-5; d_gene: -; v_gene: TRBV7-9; CDR3aa: CASSLGAGSEGNQPQHF; CDR3nt: TGTGCCAGCAGCTTAGGAGCGGGCAGTGAAGGCAATCAGCCCCAGCATTTT
abundance: -; len: 15; j_gene: TRBJ1-2; d_gene: -; v_gene: TRBV6-1; CDR3aa: CASSEAVAGYGGYTF; CDR3nt: TGTGCCAGCAGTGAAGCTGTGGCAGGGTACGGTGGCTACACCTTC
abundance: -; len: 15; j_gene: TRBJ2-3; d_gene: TRBD2; v_gene: TRBV27; CDR3aa: CASSFGTSGTDTQYF; CDR3nt: TGTGCCAGCAGTTTCGGGACTAGCGGGACGGATACGCAGTATTTT
abundance: -; len: 12; j_gene: TRBJ2-3; d_gene: -; v_gene: TRBV7-9; CDR3aa: CASSLAREAQYF; CDR3nt: TGTGCCAGCAGCTTAGCCAGGGAGGCGCAGTATTTT
abundance: -; len: 16; j_gene: TRBJ2-2; d_gene: -; v_gene: TRBV5-1; CDR3aa: CASSFLGGSDTGELFF; CDR3nt: TGCGCCAGCAGCTTTTTAGGGGGATCGGACACCGGGGAGCTGTTTTTT